The source of this T cell receptor beta chain is a study of Ad26.COV2.S vaccination and SARS-CoV-2 variants. Here immunoSEQ multiplex PCR was the method, and the copy in TCRdb shows in-frame clones only, minus some. The sample carries 380,000 or so clones, approximately 86% recorded once. The treatment was: roughly 19 received Ad26.COV2.S at low or high dose, single or two shots; roughly five received placebo; per-sample allocation not given. After the first vaccine or placebo injection, samples were drawn on day 63. Study results and caveats: Quantification of TCR breadth and depth may have yielded underestimates of total T cell responses. People given the vaccine had a wider spike-specific TCR breadth than placebo recipients did.

Looked up from germline, CDR1 is ENHRY and CDR2 is SYGVKD. Trimming cost V 4 bases and J 4 bases, with 15 bases left between them. The CDR3 extends over 15 amino acids. A remark on this clone: Antigen specificity is unknown.

The V call is TRBV10-3, the J call TRBJ2-3; weak D call: TRBD1 (6 bases). The sample consisted of peripheral blood, taken in a trial of Ad26.COV2.S vaccine versus placebo. This sequence originates from a person between 18 and 65 years old who received the Ad26.COV2.S COVID-19 vaccine or a placebo. CDR3 sequence reads: CAISGFTGIADTQYF. The CDR3 region has the DNA TGTGCCATCAGTGGATTCACAGGGATCGCAGATACGCAGTATTTT.